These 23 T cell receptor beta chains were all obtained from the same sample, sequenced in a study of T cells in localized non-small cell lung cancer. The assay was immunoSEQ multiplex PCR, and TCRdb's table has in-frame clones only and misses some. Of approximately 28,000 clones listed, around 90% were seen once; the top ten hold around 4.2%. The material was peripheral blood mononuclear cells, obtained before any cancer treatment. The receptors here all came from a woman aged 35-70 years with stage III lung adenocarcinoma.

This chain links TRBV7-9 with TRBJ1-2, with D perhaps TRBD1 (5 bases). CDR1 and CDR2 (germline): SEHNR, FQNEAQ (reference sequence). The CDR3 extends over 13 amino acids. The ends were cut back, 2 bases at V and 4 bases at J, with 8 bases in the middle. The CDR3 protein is CASSLSGTYGYTF. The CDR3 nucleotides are TGTGCCAGCAGCTTATCAGGGACCTATGGCTACACCTTC.

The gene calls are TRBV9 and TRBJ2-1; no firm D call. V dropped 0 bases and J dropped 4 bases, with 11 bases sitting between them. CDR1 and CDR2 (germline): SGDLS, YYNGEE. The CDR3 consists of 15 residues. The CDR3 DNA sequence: TGTGCCAGCAGCGTAGCAGGTGGTCCGTACAATGAGCAGTTCTTC. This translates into CASSVAGGPYNEQFF.

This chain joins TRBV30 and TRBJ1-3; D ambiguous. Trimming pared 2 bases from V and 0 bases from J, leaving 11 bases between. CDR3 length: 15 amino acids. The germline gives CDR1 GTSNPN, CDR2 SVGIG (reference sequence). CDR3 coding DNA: TGTGCCTGGAGTTTGGGGATCCTCTCTGGAAACACCATATATTTT. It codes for CAWSLGILSGNTIYF.

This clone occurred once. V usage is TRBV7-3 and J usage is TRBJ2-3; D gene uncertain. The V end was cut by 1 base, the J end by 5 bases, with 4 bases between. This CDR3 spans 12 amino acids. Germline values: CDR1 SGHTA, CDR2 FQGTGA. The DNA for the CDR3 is TGTGCCAGCAGCTTAATGGGAGATACGCAGTATTTT. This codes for CASSLMGDTQYF.

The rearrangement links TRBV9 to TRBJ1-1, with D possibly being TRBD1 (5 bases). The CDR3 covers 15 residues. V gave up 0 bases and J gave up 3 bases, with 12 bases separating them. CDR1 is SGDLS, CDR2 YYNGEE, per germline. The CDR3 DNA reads TGTGCCAGCAGCGTAGTGGGCCAAGGGGACACTGAAGCTTTCTTT. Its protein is CASSVVGQGDTEAFF.

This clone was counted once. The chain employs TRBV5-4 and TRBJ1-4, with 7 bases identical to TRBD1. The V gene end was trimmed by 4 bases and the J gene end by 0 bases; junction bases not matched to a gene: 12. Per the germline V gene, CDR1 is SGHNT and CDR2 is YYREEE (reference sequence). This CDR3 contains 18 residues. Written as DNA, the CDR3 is TGTGCCAGCAGCCGTCTTCCGACAGGGCGTGCAACTAATGAAAAACTGTTTTTT. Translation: CASSRLPTGRATNEKLFF.

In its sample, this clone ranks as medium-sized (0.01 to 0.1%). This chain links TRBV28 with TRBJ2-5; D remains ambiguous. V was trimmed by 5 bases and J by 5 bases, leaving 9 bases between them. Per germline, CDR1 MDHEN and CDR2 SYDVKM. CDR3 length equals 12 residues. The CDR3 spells CASSPAVETQYF. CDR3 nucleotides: TGTGCCAGCAGTCCGGCCGTGGAGACCCAGTACTTC.

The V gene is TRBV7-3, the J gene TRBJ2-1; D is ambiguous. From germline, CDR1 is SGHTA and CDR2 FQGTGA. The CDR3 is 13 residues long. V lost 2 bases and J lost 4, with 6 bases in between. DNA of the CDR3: TGTGCCAGCAGCTTAGCACTATACAATGAGCAGTTCTTC. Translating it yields CASSLALYNEQFF. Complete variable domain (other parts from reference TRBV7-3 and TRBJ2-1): GAGVSQTPSNKVTEKGKYVELRCDPISGHTALYWYRQSLGQGPEFLIYFQGTGAADDSGLPNDRFFAVRPEGSVSTLKIQRTERGDSAVYLCASSLALYNEQFFGPGTRLTVL.

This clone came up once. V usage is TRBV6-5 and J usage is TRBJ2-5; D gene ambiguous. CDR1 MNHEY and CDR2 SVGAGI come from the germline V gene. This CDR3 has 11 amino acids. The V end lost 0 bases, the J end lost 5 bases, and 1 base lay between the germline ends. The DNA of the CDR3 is TGTGCCAGCAGTTACTCGGAGACCCAGTACTTC. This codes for CASSYSETQYF.

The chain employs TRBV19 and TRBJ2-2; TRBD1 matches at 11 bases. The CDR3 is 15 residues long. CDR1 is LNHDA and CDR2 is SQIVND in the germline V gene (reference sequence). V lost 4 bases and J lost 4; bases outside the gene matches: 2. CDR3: CASSRGTGGTGELFF. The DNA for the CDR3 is TGTGCCAGTAGTAGGGGGACAGGGGGCACCGGGGAGCTGTTTTTT.

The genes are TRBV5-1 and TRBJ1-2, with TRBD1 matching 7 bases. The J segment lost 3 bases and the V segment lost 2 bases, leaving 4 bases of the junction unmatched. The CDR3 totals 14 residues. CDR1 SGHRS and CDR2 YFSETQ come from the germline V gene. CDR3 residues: CASSFDRVDYGYTF. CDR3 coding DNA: TGCGCCAGCAGCTTTGACAGGGTCGACTATGGCTACACCTTC.

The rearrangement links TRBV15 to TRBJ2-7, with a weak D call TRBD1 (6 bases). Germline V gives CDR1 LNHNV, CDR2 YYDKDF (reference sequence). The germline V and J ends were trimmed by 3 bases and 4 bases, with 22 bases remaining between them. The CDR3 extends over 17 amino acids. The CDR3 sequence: CATSSSRRWGLYYEQYF. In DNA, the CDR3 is TGTGCCACCAGCAGTAGTCGTCGGTGGGGGCTTTATTACGAGCAGTACTTC.

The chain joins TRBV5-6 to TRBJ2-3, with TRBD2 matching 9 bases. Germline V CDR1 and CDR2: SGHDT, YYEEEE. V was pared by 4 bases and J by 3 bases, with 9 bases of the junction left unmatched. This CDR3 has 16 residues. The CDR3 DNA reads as TGTGCCAGCAGCAGGTTGGGGAGCGGGGGGACAGATACGCAGTATTTT. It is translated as CASSRLGSGGTDTQYF.

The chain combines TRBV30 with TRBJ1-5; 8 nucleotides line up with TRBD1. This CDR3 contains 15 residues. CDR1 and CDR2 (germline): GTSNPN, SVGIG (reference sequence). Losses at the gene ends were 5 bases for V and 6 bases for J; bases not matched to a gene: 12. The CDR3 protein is CAWDRGPGVSQPQHF. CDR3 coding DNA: TGTGCCTGGGACAGGGGCCCGGGGGTAAGTCAGCCCCAGCATTTT.

CDR3 sequence: CASSSALVLGSTDTQYF. The CDR3 nucleotides read TGTGCCAGCAGTTCCGCACTCGTTTTGGGTAGCACAGATACGCAGTATTTT. The chain has TRBV25-1 and TRBJ2-3; D unresolved. Germline values: CDR1 MGHDK, CDR2 SYGVNS. V lost 5 bases and J lost 0, with 18 bases in between. The CDR3 sequence is 17 residues long.

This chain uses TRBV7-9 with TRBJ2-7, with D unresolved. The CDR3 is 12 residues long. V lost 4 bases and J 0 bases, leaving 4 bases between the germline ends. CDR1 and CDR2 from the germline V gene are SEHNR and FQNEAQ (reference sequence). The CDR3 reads CASSWTSYEQYF. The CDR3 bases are TGTGCCAGCAGCTGGACCTCCTACGAGCAGTACTTC.

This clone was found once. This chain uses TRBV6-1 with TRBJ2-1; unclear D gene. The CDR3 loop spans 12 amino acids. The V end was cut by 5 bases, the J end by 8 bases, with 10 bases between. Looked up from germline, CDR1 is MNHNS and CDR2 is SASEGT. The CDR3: CASSPLRHEQFF. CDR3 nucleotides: TGTGCCAGCAGTCCGCTGAGGCATGAGCAGTTCTTC.

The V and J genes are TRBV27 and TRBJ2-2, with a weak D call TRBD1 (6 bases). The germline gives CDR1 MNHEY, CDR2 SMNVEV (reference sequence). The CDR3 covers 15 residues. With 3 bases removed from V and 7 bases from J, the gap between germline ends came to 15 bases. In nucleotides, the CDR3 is TGTGCCAGCAGTTTCAGGACAGCGGTTGACGGGGAGCTGTTTTTT. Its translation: CASSFRTAVDGELFF.

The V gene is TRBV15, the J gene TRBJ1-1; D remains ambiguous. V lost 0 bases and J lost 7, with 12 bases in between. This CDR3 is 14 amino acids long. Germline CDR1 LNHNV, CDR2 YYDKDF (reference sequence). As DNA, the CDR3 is TGTGCCACCAGCAGAGATCGGTCAGCCAGTGAAGCTTTCTTT. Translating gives CATSRDRSASEAFF.

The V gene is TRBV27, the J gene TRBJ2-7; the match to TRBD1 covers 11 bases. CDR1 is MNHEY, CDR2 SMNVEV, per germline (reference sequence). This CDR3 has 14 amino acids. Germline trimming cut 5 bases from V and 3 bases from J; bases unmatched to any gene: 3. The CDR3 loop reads CASSIGTGGYEQYF. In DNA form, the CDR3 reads TGTGCCAGCAGTATCGGGACAGGGGGCTACGAGCAGTACTTC.

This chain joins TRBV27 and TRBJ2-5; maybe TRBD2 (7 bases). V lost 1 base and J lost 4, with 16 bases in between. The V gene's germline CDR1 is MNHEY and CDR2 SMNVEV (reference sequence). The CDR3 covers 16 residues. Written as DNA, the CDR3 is TGTGCCAGCAGTTTATTGTACGGGGGGCAAGGAGAGACCCAGTACTTC. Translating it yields CASSLLYGGQGETQYF.

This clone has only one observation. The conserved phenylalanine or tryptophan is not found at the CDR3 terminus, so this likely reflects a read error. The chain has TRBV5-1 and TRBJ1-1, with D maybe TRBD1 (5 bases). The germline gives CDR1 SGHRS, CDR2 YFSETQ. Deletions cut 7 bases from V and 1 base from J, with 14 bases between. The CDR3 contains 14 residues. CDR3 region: CASLPGTGNTEAFL. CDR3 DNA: TGCGCCAGCTTGCCGGGTACAGGGAACACTGAAGCTTTCCTT.

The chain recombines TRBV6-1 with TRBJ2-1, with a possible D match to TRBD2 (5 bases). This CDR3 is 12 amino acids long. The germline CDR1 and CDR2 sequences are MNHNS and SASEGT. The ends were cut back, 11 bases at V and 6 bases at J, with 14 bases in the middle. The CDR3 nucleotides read TGTGCCTCCTCCGGGGAGAGCAATGAGCAGTTCTTC. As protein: CASSGESNEQFF.